A single sample is the source of the 20 T cell receptor beta chains below, sequenced in a study of blood T cells in healthy people across ages (dated by TCRdb to between 2015 and 2017). To prepare the library, 5' RACE was applied. These reads were obtained on an Illumina HiSeq 2500. A second PCR of about 6 to 11 cycles was performed with a sample-barcoded 5' primer and a J-beta primer mix. TCRdb's own reprocessing of the public reads used fastp at Q25 and MiXCR and kept productive beta chains. Rows with one shared CDR3 protein collapse into an entry with the most common genes and DNA. For this sample there are around 670,000 distinct CDR3 sequences; about 30% appear just once. The ten largest clonotypes hold around a sixth of the sample. The sequenced material came from blood. Receptors were obtained from a woman of 80 years or more in good health.

V is TRBV18 and J is TRBJ1-6; 9 bases match TRBD1. V shed 3 bases and J 1 base; nucleotides not matched to a gene: 7. CDR1 KGHSH and CDR2 LQKENI come from the germline V gene. CDR3 length: 18 residues. The CDR3 sequence: CASSPVTQGASYNSPLHF. CDR3 DNA sequence: TGTGCCAGCTCACCGGTAACACAGGGGGCTTCCTATAATTCACCCCTCCACTTT.

This clonotype was detected many times. The genes are TRBV4-2 and TRBJ1-4; TRBD1 matches 8 bases. The CDR3 spans 14 residues. CDR1 is LGHNA and CDR2 is YNFKEQ in the germline V gene. The V gene end was trimmed by 6 bases and the J gene end by 5 bases; junction bases not matched to a gene: 5. The CDR3: CASRKTGANEKLFF. The CDR3 bases are TGTGCCAGCAGAAAGACAGGGGCGAATGAAAAACTGTTTTTT.

There are many counts of this clonotype. The rearrangement links TRBV7-9 to TRBJ2-3; D is possibly TRBD2 (6 bases). Germline CDR1 and CDR2: SEHNR and FQNEAQ (reference sequence). The V end was cut by 4 bases, the J end by 0 bases, with 11 bases between. The CDR3 extends over 15 amino acids. CDR3 coding DNA: TGTGCCAGCAGCTGGGGGACTCTTAGCACAGATACGCAGTATTTT. It encodes CASSWGTLSTDTQYF.

Remarks on this clonotype: A much more abundant neighbour one base away suggests this may be a read error. V and J are TRBV28 and TRBJ1-6; D is unresolved. Germline V gene data show CDR1 as MDHEN and CDR2 as SYDVKM. Trimming took off 4 bases at V and 4 bases at J, with 8 bases between the two ends. CDR3 length: 14 residues. The CDR3, as DNA: TGTGCCAGCAGTTGGGTTGGGTATAATTCACCCCTCCACTTT. As protein: CASSWVGYNSPLHF.

This clonotype is judged medium-sized. The rearrangement joins TRBV7-2 to TRBJ2-7; TRBD2 matches 10 bases. Germline CDR1 and CDR2: SGHTA and FQGNSA. The CDR3 spans 16 residues. V lost 2 bases and J lost 4; bases outside the gene matches: 8. CDR3 in DNA: TGTGCCAGCAGCTTAAGCGGGGGGGCCTTAGGTTACGAGCAGTACTTC. Translating gives CASSLSGGALGYEQYF.

V is TRBV5-1 and J is TRBJ2-5; the D is unclear. The CDR3 extends over 13 amino acids. Germline assignment: CDR1 SGHRS and CDR2 YFSETQ. Trimming shortened V by 4 bases and J by 3 bases, and 10 bases separated the two germline ends. CDR3 protein: CASSLRTEETQYF. Here the CDR3 DNA reads TGCGCCAGCAGCCTAAGGACCGAAGAGACCCAGTACTTC.

In this sample, this clonotype turned up a few times. The chain employs TRBV12-5 and TRBJ2-1; D gene ambiguous. CDR3 length equals 12 residues. The V end was cut by 2 bases, the J end by 9 bases, with 8 bases between. The germline V gene encodes CDR1 LGHNT and CDR2 FRNRAP. The CDR3 DNA is TGTGCTAGTGGTTTGACTAAGAGTGAGCAGTTCTTC. Residues: CASGLTKSEQFF.

This clonotype was seen more than once but under ten times. J is TRBJ1-4 and V is TRBV19; 9 nucleotides align to TRBD1. The CDR3 runs 15 residues. After removal of 3 bases from V and 7 bases from J, the junction contained 6 bases not matched to a gene. In germline, CDR1 is LNHDA, CDR2 SQIVND (reference sequence). The CDR3 coding sequence is TGTGCCAGTAGTATTTCGGGACAGGGCCTTGAAAAACTGTTTTTT. The encoded protein is CASSISGQGLEKLFF.

On this clonotype: This clone may be a read error of a much larger clone one base away. V is TRBV6-5 and J is TRBJ1-6; 7 nucleotides agree with TRBD1. CDR1 and CDR2 (germline): MNHEY, SVGAGI. This CDR3 is 14 amino acids long. The CDR3 DNA reads as TGTGCCGGCAGCCGGGGGACAGATAATTCACCCCTCCACTTT. Translated, it gives CAGSRGTDNSPLHF.

To note about this clonotype: This may arise from a read error, as a much more abundant clone is one base away. CDR3 nucleotide sequence: TGCAGTGCTAGGGCCAGGGAAAGCTCTGGGGCCAACGTCCGGACTTTC. Residues: CSARARESSGANVRTF. J is TRBJ2-6 and V is TRBV20-1; tentative D call: TRBD1 (5 bases). Germline CDR1 reads DFQATT; CDR2 reads SNEGSKA (reference sequence). The CDR3 has 16 amino acids.

This clonotype has a count of ten or more. The rearrangement joins TRBV5-1 to TRBJ2-5; the D is unclear. V lost 3 bases, J lost 1 base, and 10 bases lay in between. This CDR3 has 14 amino acids. CDR1 is SGHRS and CDR2 is YFSETQ in the germline V gene. The CDR3 reads CASSYHRSQETQYF. The CDR3 bases are TGCGCCAGCAGCTACCACAGATCCCAAGAGACCCAGTACTTC.

There are many counts of this clonotype. The gene calls are TRBV25-1 and TRBJ2-7; D gene unclear. The ends were cut back, 6 bases at V and 2 bases at J, with 14 bases in the middle. Germline V CDR1 and CDR2: MGHDK, SYGVNS. This CDR3 region has 14 residues. CDR3 region: CASSVSVPPYEQYF. The CDR3 nucleotides read TGTGCCAGCAGCGTTTCAGTACCTCCCTACGAGCAGTACTTC.

Ten or more counts support this clonotype. V usage is TRBV6-6 and J usage is TRBJ1-2; D call uncertain. V was pared by 0 bases and J by 6 bases, with 8 bases between. The germline V gene encodes CDR1 MNHNY and CDR2 SVGAGI (reference sequence). The CDR3 contains 13 residues. CDR3 in amino acids: CASSYSWQDGYTF. For the CDR3, the DNA is TGTGCCAGCAGTTACTCGTGGCAGGATGGCTACACCTTC.

The genes are TRBV6-2 or TRBV6-3 and TRBJ2-1; TRBD2 matches at 13 bases. Germline CDR1 reads MNHEY; CDR2 reads SVGEGT. The CDR3 spans 16 residues. Trimming at V came to 6 bases and at J to 4 bases, leaving 6 bases not matched to a gene. CDR3 coding DNA: TGTGCCAGCAGAACCGGACTAGCGGGGGCTTACAATGAGCAGTTCTTC. Translated: CASRTGLAGAYNEQFF.

The chain is built from TRBV20-1 and TRBJ1-4; TRBD1 might be the D (6 bases). Trimming left V 3 bases short and J 3 bases short, with 14 bases between. CDR3 length: 15 residues. CDR1 is DFQATT, CDR2 SNEGSKA, per germline (reference sequence). CDR3 region: CSASLAPGANEKLFF. The CDR3 region has the DNA TGCAGTGCTAGTCTCGCCCCAGGGGCTAATGAAAAACTGTTTTTT.

The chain couples TRBV20-1 to TRBJ2-2, with D perhaps being TRBD1 or TRBD2 (5 bases each). With 6 bases removed from V and 5 bases from J, the gap between germline ends came to 19 bases. The CDR3 contains 15 residues. The germline V gene has CDR1 DFQATT and CDR2 SNEGSKA (reference sequence). The CDR3 protein is CSALGTGRGTGELFF. The CDR3 DNA follows: TGCAGTGCCCTAGGGACGGGGCGAGGGACCGGGGAGCTGTTTTTT.

This clonotype was seen at least ten times. The chain recombines TRBV7-2 with TRBJ2-4, with no clear D. This CDR3 spans 14 amino acids. Per the germline V gene, CDR1 is SGHTA and CDR2 is FQGNSA. V dropped 1 base and J dropped 2 bases, with 6 bases sitting between them. The CDR3 reads CASSLESTKNIQYF. The CDR3 DNA reads as TGTGCCAGCAGCTTAGAGAGTACCAAAAACATTCAGTACTTC. Full variable domain (outside the CDR3, taken from reference TRBV7-2 and TRBJ2-4): GAGVSQSPSNKVTEKGKDVELRCDPISGHTALYWYRQSLGQGLEFLIYFQGNSAPDKSGLPSDRFSAERTGGSVSTLTIQRTQQEDSAVYLCASSLESTKNIQYFGAGTRLSVL.

This clonotype was seen many times. A much larger clone differs from this one at a single base, so this may be a read error. This chain joins TRBV29-1 and TRBJ2-5, with TRBD2 identical over 7 bases. The germline V gene encodes CDR1 SQVTM and CDR2 ANQGSEA. CDR3 length equals 12 residues. V lost 0 bases to trimming and J lost 5 bases; unmatched junction nucleotides: 0. The CDR3 sequence is CSVEDGGETQYF. The CDR3, as DNA: TGCAGCGTTGAAGACGGGGGGGAGACCCAGTACTTC.

Details on this clonotype: A read error may be the cause here, since a much bigger clone is one base away. V is TRBV5-1 and J is TRBJ2-3; D might be TRBD1 (6 bases). CDR1 SGHRS and CDR2 YFSETQ come from the germline V gene. The CDR3 contains 14 residues. Trimming shortened V by 3 bases and J by 1 base, and 9 bases separated the two germline ends. The CDR3 sequence: CASSWGLRTDTQYF. The CDR3 DNA follows: TGCGCCAGCAGCTGGGGGCTTCGCACAGATACGCAGTATTTT.

This sequence joins TRBV6-5 and TRBJ1-1; TRBD1 matches 11 bases. The CDR3 runs 15 residues. Germline V gene lookup returns CDR1 MNHEY and CDR2 SVGAGI. V was pared by 8 bases and J by 6 bases, with 11 bases of the junction left unmatched. CDR3: CASGTGGQGVSEAFF. Here the CDR3 DNA reads TGTGCCAGCGGAACAGGGGGACAGGGGGTCTCTGAAGCTTTCTTT.